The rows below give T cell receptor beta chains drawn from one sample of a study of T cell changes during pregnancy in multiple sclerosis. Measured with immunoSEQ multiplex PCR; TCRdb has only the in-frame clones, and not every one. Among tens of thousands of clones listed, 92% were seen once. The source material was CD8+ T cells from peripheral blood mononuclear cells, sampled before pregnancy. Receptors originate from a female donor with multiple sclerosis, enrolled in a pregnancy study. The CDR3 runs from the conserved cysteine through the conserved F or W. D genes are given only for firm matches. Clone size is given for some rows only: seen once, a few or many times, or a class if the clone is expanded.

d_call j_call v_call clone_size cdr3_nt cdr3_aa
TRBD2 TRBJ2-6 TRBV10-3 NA TGTGCCATCCACGGGGGGGGTGGCTCTGGGGCCAACGTCCTGACTTTC CAIHGGGGSGANVLTF
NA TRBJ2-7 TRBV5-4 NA TGCGCCAGCAGATACCGGCAGGGGCCCTCCTACGAGCAGTACTTC CASRYRQGPSYEQYF
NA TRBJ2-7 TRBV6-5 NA TGTGCCAGCAGTCCTACAGGCCCCTACGAGCAGTACTTC CASSPTGPYEQYF
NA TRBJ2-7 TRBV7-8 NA TGTGCCAGCAGCCGGAGCGGAAGCTCCTACGAGCAGTACTTC CASSRSGSSYEQYF
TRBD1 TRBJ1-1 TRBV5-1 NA TGCGCCAGCAGCTTGGAGAACAGGGGAAACACTGAAGCTTTCTTT CASSLENRGNTEAFF
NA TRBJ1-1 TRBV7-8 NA TGTGCCAGCAGCTTGGGGGCTAAGAACACTGAAGCTTTCTTT CASSLGAKNTEAFF
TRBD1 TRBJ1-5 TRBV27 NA TGTGCCAGCAGTCCCCGACAGGGTAATCAGCCCCAGCATTTT CASSPRQGNQPQHF
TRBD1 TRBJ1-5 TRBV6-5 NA TGTACCAGCAGGGGACAGGGGGCGAGTCAGCCCCAGCATTTT CTSRGQGASQPQHF
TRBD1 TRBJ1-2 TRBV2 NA TGTGCCAGCAGAGGACAGGTCTATGGCTACACCTTC CASRGQVYGYTF
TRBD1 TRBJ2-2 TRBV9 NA TGTGCCAGCAGAGGGGGCAGGGAAGGTTCCGGGGAGCTGTTTTTT CASRGGREGSGELFF
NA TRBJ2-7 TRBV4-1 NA TGCGCCAGCAGCCAAGAACAGGGCTACGAGCAGTACTTC CASSQEQGYEQYF
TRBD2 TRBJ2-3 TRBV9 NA TGTGCCAGCAGTGGGACTAGCGGCACAGATACGCAGTATTTT CASSGTSGTDTQYF
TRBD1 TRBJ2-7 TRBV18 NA TGTGCCAGCTCACCCACAGGGGCCGGCGAGCAGTACTTC CASSPTGAGEQYF
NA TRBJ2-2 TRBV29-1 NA TGCAGCGTTGAAATCGTGCGGGATTATCATCGAGTCGGGGAGCTGTTTTTT CSVEIVRDYHRVGELFF
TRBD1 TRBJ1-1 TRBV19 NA TGTGCCAGTAGTAAATACCCACAGGGGGAGAGAATGAACACTGAAGCTTTCTTT CASSKYPQGERMNTEAFF
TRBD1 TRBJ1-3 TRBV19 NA TGTGCCAGCCAAGGACAGGACTCTGGAAACACCATATATTTT CASQGQDSGNTIYF
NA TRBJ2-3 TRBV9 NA TGTGCCAGCAGCGTAGAAGGCGACTTCACAGATACGCAGTATTTT CASSVEGDFTDTQYF
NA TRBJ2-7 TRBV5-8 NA TGTGCCAGCAGTTTCGGGGGGCGGAATGTCGAGCAGTACTTC CASSFGGRNVEQYF
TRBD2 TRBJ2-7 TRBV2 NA TGTGCCAGCAGAGGACTAGCGGAATACGAGCAGTACTTC CASRGLAEYEQYF
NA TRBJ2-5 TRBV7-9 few TGTGCCAGCAGGGCTGCCGGGGTCCAAGAGACCCAGTACTTC CASRAAGVQETQYF
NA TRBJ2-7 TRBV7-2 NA TGTGCCAGCAGCTTTAGGGGGGACAGCTACGAGCAGTACTTC CASSFRGDSYEQYF
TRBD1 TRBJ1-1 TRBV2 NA TGTGCCAGCAGGGCCCCCGGGACAGGGGGCGTTGAAGCTTTCTTT CASRAPGTGGVEAFF
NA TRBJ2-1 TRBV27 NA TGTGCCAGCAGTTCGTCTCTAAACAATGAGCAGTTCTTC CASSSSLNNEQFF
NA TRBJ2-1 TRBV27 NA TGTGCCAGCAGTAAAGCTAGCTCCTACAATGAGCAGTTCTTC CASSKASSYNEQFF
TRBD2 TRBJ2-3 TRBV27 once TGTGCCAGCAGTTTTGGGACTAGCGGGAGAGATACGCAGTATTTT CASSFGTSGRDTQYF
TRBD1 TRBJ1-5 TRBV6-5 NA TGTGCCAGCAGCCCTCACAGGGGCGACAATCAGCCCCAGCATTTT CASSPHRGDNQPQHF
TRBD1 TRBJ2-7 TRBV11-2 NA TGTGCCAGCAGCTCAGTACCTAGGACAGGGGATTACGAGCAGTACTTC CASSSVPRTGDYEQYF
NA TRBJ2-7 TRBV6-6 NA TGTGCCAGCAGTTACTCGCCAGCCTACGAGCAGTACTTC CASSYSPAYEQYF
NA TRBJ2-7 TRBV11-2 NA TGTGCCAGCAGCACGGGAAGCACCTACGAGCAGTACTTC CASSTGSTYEQYF
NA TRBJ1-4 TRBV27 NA TGTGCCAGCAGTCCCTACCGACAGGATGAAAAACTGTTTTTT CASSPYRQDEKLFF
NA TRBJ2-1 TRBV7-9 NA TGTGCCAGCAGCCCCCGGAGCCAGGGGGAGCAGTTCTTC CASSPRSQGEQFF
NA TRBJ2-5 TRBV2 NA TGTGCCAGCAGCTCCCCAAAGAACCGTCGGGAGACCCAGTACTTC CASSSPKNRRETQYF
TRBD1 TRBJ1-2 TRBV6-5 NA TGTGCCAGCAGTTGGGCCGACAGGGGGTATGGCTACACCTTC CASSWADRGYGYTF
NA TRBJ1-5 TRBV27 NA TGTGCCAGCAGTTTTGGGGGCCATTATAGCAATCAGCCCCAGCATTTT CASSFGGHYSNQPQHF
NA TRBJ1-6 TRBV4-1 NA TGCGCCAGCACCTCGGGGCCTTGGGAACAGGGAAATTCACCCCTCCACTTT CASTSGPWEQGNSPLHF
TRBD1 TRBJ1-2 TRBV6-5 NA TGTGCCAGCCTCGGGACAGCCCGTTTAGTGGACGGCTACACCTTC CASLGTARLVDGYTF
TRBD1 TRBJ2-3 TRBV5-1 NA TGCGCCAGCAGCTTGGGCGAGACAGGGCTAACAGATACGCAGTATTTT CASSLGETGLTDTQYF